This TCR beta chain was sequenced during a study of cytomegalovirus exposure and HLA in healthy donors. Regarding the study as a whole: Later, an analysis showed that TCR beta chains associated with HLA were more clonally expanded than others that were equally common. Within an earlier analysis, most TCR beta V segments proved productive either about 87% or about 30% of the time.

The V gene's germline CDR1 is WSHSY and CDR2 SAAADI. The CDR3 is 14 residues long. Trimming took off 5 bases at V and 8 bases at J, with 18 bases between the two ends. Concerning this clone itself: Antigen: not known.

The study ran its PCR with 60 Vbeta and 13 Jbeta primers. Repertoires were generated with immunoSEQ multiplex PCR, while TCRdb's copy carries only in-frame clones and drops some. The sample includes some 65,000 clones, 62% of them seen just once. The origin of this receptor is a man younger than 45 in good health and CMV-seronegative. Material: PBMCs. The chain is built from TRBV10-2 and TRBJ1-2, with D possibly being TRBD1 (5 bases). The chain's CDR3 is CASSPGVGVGGYTF. CDR3 nucleotides: TGCGCCAGCAGTCCGGGAGTGGGGGTTGGCGGCTACACCTTC.